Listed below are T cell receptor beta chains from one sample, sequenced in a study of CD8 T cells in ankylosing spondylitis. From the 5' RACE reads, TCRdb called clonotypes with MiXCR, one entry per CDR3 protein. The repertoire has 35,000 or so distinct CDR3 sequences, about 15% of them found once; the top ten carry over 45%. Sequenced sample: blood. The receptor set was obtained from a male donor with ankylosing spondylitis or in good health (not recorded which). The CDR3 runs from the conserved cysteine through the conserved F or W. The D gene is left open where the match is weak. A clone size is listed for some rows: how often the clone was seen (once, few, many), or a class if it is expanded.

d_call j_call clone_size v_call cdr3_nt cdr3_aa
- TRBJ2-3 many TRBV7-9 TGTGCCAGCAGCTTATACTACACAGATACGCAGTATTTT CASSLYYTDTQYF
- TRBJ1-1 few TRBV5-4 TGTGCCAGCAGCTCCCGGGGGGGGGAGACTGAAGCTTTCTTT CASSSRGGETEAFF
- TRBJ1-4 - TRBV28 TGTGCCAGCAGACCTACAGGCTCAGCTAATGAAAAACTGTTTTTT CASRPTGSANEKLFF
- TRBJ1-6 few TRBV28 TGTGCCAGCAGTTTAAATTTGTTTTCCCTCCACTTT CASSLNLFSLHF
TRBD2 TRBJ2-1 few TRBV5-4 TGTGCCAGCAGCTTGGTCGCGACTAGCGGAAGCAATGAGCAGTTCTTC CASSLVATSGSNEQFF
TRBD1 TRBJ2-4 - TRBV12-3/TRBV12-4 TGTGCCAGCAGTCCAAGGGGGCAGTTTGCAGACATTCAGTACTTC CASSPRGQFADIQYF
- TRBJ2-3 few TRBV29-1 TGCAGCGCCCGACATGTCGATACGCAGTATTTT CSARHVDTQYF
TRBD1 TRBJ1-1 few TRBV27 TGTGCCAGCAGTTTATTCCCGACAGGGGGCAAGACTGAAGCTTTCTTT CASSLFPTGGKTEAFF
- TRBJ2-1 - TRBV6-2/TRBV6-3 TGTGCCAGCAGTTACAGGGCGGGGAGCTCCTACAATGAGCAGTTCTTC CASSYRAGSSYNEQFF
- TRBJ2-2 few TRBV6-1 TGTGCCAGCAGTGAAAGAGGGCCCGCGAACACCGGGGAGCTGTTTTTT CASSERGPANTGELFF
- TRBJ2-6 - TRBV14 TGTGCCAGCAGCCAAGATTACCCTCCTGCCAACGTCCTGACTTTC CASSQDYPPANVLTF
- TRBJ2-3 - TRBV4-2 TGTGCCAGCAGCCAAGCCTCGCGCCCCACAGATACGCAGTATTTT CASSQASRPTDTQYF
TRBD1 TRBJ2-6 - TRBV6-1 TGTGCCAGCAGGGAGACAGGGTATGGGGCCAACGTCCTGACTTTC CASRETGYGANVLTF
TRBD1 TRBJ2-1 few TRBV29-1 TGCAGCGAGAAGAATCCGGGACAGGGTTCTGGGGAGCAGTTCTTC CSEKNPGQGSGEQFF
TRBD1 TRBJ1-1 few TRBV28 TGTGCCAGCAGACCCCGGACAGGGGATGGCACTGAAGCTTTCTTT CASRPRTGDGTEAFF
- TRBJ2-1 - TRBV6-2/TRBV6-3 TGTGCCAGCAGCCAGGGTGGCGAGCAGTTCTTC CASSQGGEQFF
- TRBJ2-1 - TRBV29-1 TGCAGCGTTGTAGGCGGAGGCAATGAGCAGTTCTTC CSVVGGGNEQFF
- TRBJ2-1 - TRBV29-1 TGCAGCGTTGAAACGGTTAACAATGAGCAGTTCTTC CSVETVNNEQFF
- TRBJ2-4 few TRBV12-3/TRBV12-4 TGTGCCAGCAGTCCCCTTTCAGACATTCAGTACTTC CASSPLSDIQYF
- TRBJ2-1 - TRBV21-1 TGTGCCAGCAGCAAAGTTAGCGGCCATGAGCAGTTCTTC CASSKVSGHEQFF
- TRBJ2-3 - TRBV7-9 TGTGCCAGCAGCTTGGACCGGACAGATACGCAGTATTTT CASSLDRTDTQYF
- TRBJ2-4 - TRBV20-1 TGCAGTGCGGTACAGGGAGGGCTAGCCAAAAACATTCAGTACTTC CSAVQGGLAKNIQYF
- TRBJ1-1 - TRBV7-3 TGTGCCAGCAGCCGGGAGATGAACACTGAAGCTTTCTTT CASSREMNTEAFF
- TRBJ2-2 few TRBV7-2 TGTGCCAGCAGCCCCATCGTTTCGAACACCGGGGAGCTGTTTTTT CASSPIVSNTGELFF
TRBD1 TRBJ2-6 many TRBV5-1 TGCGCCAGCAGTCAGAGCTTTGGGACAGGAAGATTCTCTGGGGCCAACGTCCTGACTTTC CASSQSFGTGRFSGANVLTF
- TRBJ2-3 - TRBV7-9 TGTGCCAGCAGCTTAGTTGGGACTCGGTCCGATACGCAGTATTTT CASSLVGTRSDTQYF
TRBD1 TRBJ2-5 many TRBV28 TGTGCCAGCAGTCGACAGGGGAGGAAAGAGACCCAGTACTTC CASSRQGRKETQYF
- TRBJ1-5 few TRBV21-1 TGTGCCAGCAGACGACAGGGGGCGCGCAATCAGCCCCAGCATTTT CASRRQGARNQPQHF
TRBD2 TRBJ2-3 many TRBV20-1 TGCAGTGCTTGGACTAGCGGGATGGATACGCAGTATTTT CSAWTSGMDTQYF
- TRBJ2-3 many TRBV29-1 TGCAGCGTTGAAAAGGGCACAGATACGCAGTATTTT CSVEKGTDTQYF
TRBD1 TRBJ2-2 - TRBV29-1 TGCAGCGTCTACAGGGGTTCCGGGGAGCTGTTTTTT CSVYRGSGELFF
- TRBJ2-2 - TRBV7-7 TGTGCCAGCAGCCCCGACAGGACCGGAAGGCTGTTTTTT CASSPDRTGRLFF
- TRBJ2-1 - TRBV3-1 TGTGCCAGCAGCCAAGGGAGGGCCCTTGACAATGAGCAGTTCTTC CASSQGRALDNEQFF
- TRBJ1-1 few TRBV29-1 TGCAGCGTAGGGACAAACACTGAAGCTTTCTTT CSVGTNTEAFF
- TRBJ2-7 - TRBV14 TGTGCCAGCAGCCAAGAATGGGGGAGTTGGGACGAGCAGTACTTC CASSQEWGSWDEQYF
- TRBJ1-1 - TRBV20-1 TGCAGTGCTAGTTTGGATAACAAAGCTTTCTTT CSASLDNKAFF
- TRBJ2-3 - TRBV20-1 TGCAGTGCTAGGGCGGCTAGCACAGATACGCAGTATTTT CSARAASTDTQYF
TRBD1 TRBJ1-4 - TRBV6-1 TGTGCCAGCAGGGGACAGGGGACGGGAAAACTGTTTTTT CASRGQGTGKLFF